One and the same sample provided the 16 T cell receptor beta chains below, sequenced in a study of identifying expanded T cells in peripheral blood. Profiled with immunoSEQ multiplex PCR; TCRdb holds only in-frame clones, not every one. The top ten hold roughly 5.3% of the sample, which has about 100,000 clones, 75% to 90% seen once. The specimen was blood. The receptors stem from a person aged 18-70 years in good health.

The chain combines TRBV25-1 with TRBJ2-1; no clear D gene. Germline V gene data show CDR1 as MGHDK and CDR2 as SYGVNS. CDR3 length: 13 amino acids. Deletions cut 3 bases from V and 10 bases from J, with 13 bases between. CDR3 bases: TGTGCCAGCAGTGAGGACGGACCGTGGGAGCAGTTCTTC. Translating it yields CASSEDGPWEQFF.

This clone is a singleton in its sample. V and J are TRBV7-9 and TRBJ2-7, with D perhaps being TRBD1 or TRBD2 (5 bases each). Trimming shortened V by 8 bases and J by 5 bases, and 19 bases separated the two germline ends. This CDR3 region has 14 residues. The germline V gene has CDR1 SEHNR and CDR2 FQNEAQ (reference sequence). The CDR3 loop reads CASFTPGQAHEQYF. The CDR3 DNA reads TGTGCCAGCTTCACCCCGGGGCAGGCCCACGAGCAGTACTTC.

This chain links TRBV6-5 with TRBJ2-7; possibly TRBD2 for D (6 bases). Trimming stripped 7 bases from V and 0 bases from J, with 13 bases between. The CDR3 covers 14 residues. Looked up from germline, CDR1 is MNHEY and CDR2 is SVGAGI. The CDR3 region has the DNA TGTGCCAGCATAAAAGGAGGGGACTCCTACGAGCAGTACTTC. This encodes CASIKGGDSYEQYF.

The J gene is TRBJ1-2, the V gene TRBV7-9; possible D gene TRBD1, 5 bases. Germline V gene sequence: CDR1 SEHNR, CDR2 FQNEAQ (reference sequence). The CDR3 is made up of 17 amino acids. The V end lost 2 bases, the J end lost 0 bases, and 16 bases lay between the germline ends. The chain's CDR3 is CASSLSLLGTANYGYTF. The CDR3 DNA is TGTGCCAGCAGCTTATCTCTTTTAGGGACGGCTAACTATGGCTACACCTTC. Together with reference TRBV7-9 and TRBJ1-2, the CDR3 gives the full variable domain: DTGVSQNPRHKITKRGQNVTFRCDPISEHNRLYWYRQTLGQGPEFLTYFQNEAQLEKSRLLSDRFSAERPKGSFSTLEIQRTEQGDSAMYLCASSLSLLGTANYGYTFGSGTRLTVV.

The J gene is TRBJ1-6, the V gene TRBV7-8, with D possibly matching TRBD1 (5 bases). V was cut by 7 bases and J by 3 bases, with 16 bases left in between. Germline CDR1 reads SGHVS; CDR2 reads FQNEAQ. The CDR3 loop spans 16 amino acids. CDR3 coding DNA: TGTGCCAGCAACCCTCGATCGGGGGACTATAATTCACCCCTCCACTTT. Its translation: CASNPRSGDYNSPLHF.

This chain links TRBV13 with TRBJ1-1; D unclear. CDR3 size: 13 residues. From germline, CDR1 is PRHDT and CDR2 FYEKMQ (reference sequence). The V end lost 0 bases, the J end lost 1 base, and 3 bases lay between the germline ends. Here the CDR3 reads CASSLGGNTEAFF. CDR3 nucleotide sequence: TGTGCCAGCAGCTTAGGAGGGAACACTGAAGCTTTCTTT.

This rearrangement joins TRBV6-6 to TRBJ1-3; 7 bases are a match to TRBD1. The CDR3 length is 13 residues. The germline V gene has CDR1 MNHNY and CDR2 SVGAGI (reference sequence). V lost 8 bases and J lost 4; bases outside the gene matches: 5. This CDR3 reads CASATGVGNTIYF. The CDR3 nucleotides read TGTGCCAGCGCCACAGGGGTAGGAAACACCATATATTTT.

The chain joins TRBV29-1 to TRBJ1-2; no clear D gene. Trimming cost V 0 bases and J 11 bases, with 7 bases left between them. This CDR3 contains 10 residues. CDR1 SQVTM and CDR2 ANQGSEA come from the germline V gene. In DNA form, the CDR3 reads TGCAGCGTTGAAGAGGTAGGATACACCTTC. It translates to CSVEEVGYTF.

This clone was seen only a few times. The chain is built from TRBV10-3 and TRBJ1-5; unclear D gene. The CDR3 is made up of 14 amino acids. The V gene lost 5 bases and the J gene lost 7 bases, with 15 bases spanning the gap. Germline V gene lookup returns CDR1 ENHRY and CDR2 SYGVKD. The DNA of the CDR3 is TGTGCCATCAGTCCCACAGAGAGTGGACAGCCCCAGCATTTT. It encodes CAISPTESGQPQHF.

This chain links TRBV5-1 with TRBJ2-1; D gene unclear. V was cut by 0 bases and J by 12 bases, with 10 bases left in between. The CDR3 contains 12 residues. CDR1 is SGHRS and CDR2 is YFSETQ in the germline V gene. CDR3 coding DNA: TGCGCCAGCAGCTTGGAAGGGTCGTTGCAGTTCTTC. Translation: CASSLEGSLQFF.

The rearrangement joins TRBV18 to TRBJ2-5; 9 nucleotides match TRBD1. This CDR3 comprises 12 residues. J gave up 11 bases and V 10 bases, and 11 bases lay outside the gene matches. Per the germline V gene, CDR1 is KGHSH and CDR2 is LQKENI. The CDR3 region is CATRDRVGEQYF. The CDR3 bases are TGTGCCACCCGGGACAGGGTGGGAGAGCAGTACTTC.

V is TRBV7-9 and J is TRBJ1-5; no firm D call. V lost 5 bases and J lost 15, with 17 bases in between. The CDR3 runs to 12 residues. CDR1 is SEHNR and CDR2 is FQNEAQ in the germline V gene (reference sequence). The CDR3: CASSLKGGPPHF. CDR3 coding DNA: TGTGCCAGCAGCCTGAAGGGAGGGCCTCCGCATTTT.

The chain joins TRBV5-6 to TRBJ2-7; the match to TRBD1 covers 7 bases. Germline lookup yields CDR1 SGHDT and CDR2 YYEEEE. Trimming at V came to 2 bases and at J to 0 bases, leaving 14 bases not matched to a gene. There are 18 residues in the CDR3. Here the CDR3 DNA reads TGTGCCAGCAGCTTAGTACGTGACAGGGCCGTTGACTCCTACGAGCAGTACTTC. Translated: CASSLVRDRAVDSYEQYF.

V gene TRBV6-6 combines with J gene TRBJ1-5; the D is unclear. Germline CDR1 is MNHNY and CDR2 is SVGAGI (reference sequence). The CDR3 is 16 residues long. V was clipped by 5 bases and J by 2 bases, with 16 bases between them. The CDR3 here is CASSHPRAGRNQPQHF. CDR3 nucleotide sequence: TGTGCCAGCAGTCACCCTAGGGCAGGTCGCAATCAGCCCCAGCATTTT.

CDR3 in DNA: TGTGCCAGCAGTGAGTTTGGGACAGGGGGCGTCACAGATACGCAGTATTTT. Its protein product is CASSEFGTGGVTDTQYF. The chain uses TRBV6-1 and TRBJ2-3, with 12 bases that match TRBD1. The CDR3 length is 17 residues. Germline lookup yields CDR1 MNHNS and CDR2 SASEGT. V shed 3 bases and J 2 bases; nucleotides not matched to a gene: 6.

This sequence joins TRBV11-2 and TRBJ1-1; no clear D gene. The CDR3 spans 10 residues. The V end was cut by 3 bases, the J end by 5 bases, with 1 base between. The germline V gene encodes CDR1 SGHAT and CDR2 FQNNGV. This chain's CDR3 is CASSLTEAFF. In nucleotides, the CDR3 is TGTGCCAGCAGCTTGACTGAAGCTTTCTTT.